These T cell receptor beta chains were read from a single sample in a study of blood T cell repertoires in COVID-19. Sequencing used immunoSEQ multiplex PCR; TCRdb keeps in-frame clones, though not all of them. This sample carries about 250,000 clones, 85% to 90% of them seen once, and the ten largest clones take approximately 4.6%. Sequenced sample: peripheral blood. These receptors were obtained from a woman in her forties who had recovered from COVID-19. Both conserved end residues are part of each CDR3. Each record gives: CDR3 DNA, CDR3 protein, V gene, J gene, D gene, clone size. A D gene is named only where the DNA matches it firmly. Some rows mark clone size as missing; the rest say once, few, many or name a class of expanded clone.

DNA: TGTGCCAGCAGTACCTTCGGGGGGCCCGACTCCTACGAGCAGTACTTC
CDR3: CASSTFGGPDSYEQYF
V: TRBV28
J: TRBJ2-7
D: NA
size: NA

DNA: TGCGCCAGCAGCCAAGATCCGGCGCGGGGGAATGAGCAGTTCTTC
CDR3: CASSQDPARGNEQFF
V: TRBV4-3
J: TRBJ2-1
D: TRBD2
size: NA

DNA: TGTGCCAGCAGCCAAGGGCTAGCAATGTATGAGCAGTTCTTC
CDR3: CASSQGLAMYEQFF
V: TRBV3-1/TRBV3-2
J: TRBJ2-1
D: NA
size: NA

DNA: TGTGCCAGCAGCCCTACCTCCGGCTTAGCGCAAGAGACCCAGTACTTC
CDR3: CASSPTSGLAQETQYF
V: TRBV7-9
J: TRBJ2-5
D: NA
size: NA

DNA: TGTGCCAGCAGTGAAGTGGGGCAGTCTAATGAAAAACTGTTTTTT
CDR3: CASSEVGQSNEKLFF
V: TRBV2
J: TRBJ1-4
D: NA
size: NA

DNA: TGTGCCAGCAGCCAAGGTTGGGCTAACACCTTC
CDR3: CASSQGWANTF
V: TRBV3-1/TRBV3-2
J: TRBJ1-2
D: NA
size: once

DNA: TGTGCCAGCAGCTTGGCCGTTAGGACTAGCGGGGTATATAGTGAGCAGTTCTTC
CDR3: CASSLAVRTSGVYSEQFF
V: TRBV5-4
J: TRBJ2-1
D: TRBD2
size: NA

DNA: TGTGCCAGCAGCCAGGACACCCGACAGCCCCAGCATTTT
CDR3: CASSQDTRQPQHF
V: TRBV27
J: TRBJ1-5
D: NA
size: NA

DNA: TGTGCCAGCACCTCAGCTGGAAACACCATATATTTT
CDR3: CASTSAGNTIYF
V: TRBV5-6
J: TRBJ1-3
D: NA
size: once

DNA: TGTGCCAGCAGCATGGAAACCGGGACAGGGGAAGATACGCAGTATTTT
CDR3: CASSMETGTGEDTQYF
V: TRBV7-2
J: TRBJ2-3
D: TRBD1
size: NA

DNA: TGTGCCAGCAGCTCCCGGACAGACGATTATGGCTACACCTTC
CDR3: CASSSRTDDYGYTF
V: TRBV5-4
J: TRBJ1-2
D: NA
size: NA

DNA: TGTGCTAGTGCCTTGGACAGGGCAGATACGCAGTATTTT
CDR3: CASALDRADTQYF
V: TRBV12-5
J: TRBJ2-3
D: TRBD1
size: NA

DNA: TGTGCCTGGAGCGGACAGGGGACTGAAGCTTTCTTT
CDR3: CAWSGQGTEAFF
V: TRBV30
J: TRBJ1-1
D: TRBD1
size: NA

DNA: TGCGCCAGCAGCGGCCCTAGCACAGATACGCAGTATTTT
CDR3: CASSGPSTDTQYF
V: TRBV5-1
J: TRBJ2-3
D: NA
size: NA

DNA: TGCGCCAGCAGCGATACAGGGGGCTCAAGCACAGATACGCAGTATTTT
CDR3: CASSDTGGSSTDTQYF
V: TRBV10-1
J: TRBJ2-3
D: TRBD1
size: NA

DNA: TGTGCCAGCAGGGAACAGGGAAGGGACATTCAGTACTTC
CDR3: CASREQGRDIQYF
V: TRBV11-3
J: TRBJ2-4
D: NA
size: once

DNA: TGTGCCAGCAGTTTCTCGGGGGGTGAGCAGTTCTTC
CDR3: CASSFSGGEQFF
V: TRBV12-3/TRBV12-4
J: TRBJ2-1
D: TRBD2
size: NA

DNA: TGTGCCAGTAGTACGACAGGGGTAGAGACCCAGTACTTC
CDR3: CASSTTGVETQYF
V: TRBV19
J: TRBJ2-5
D: TRBD1
size: NA

DNA: TGTGCCAGCAGCCAACCCCGTTTAGCTAGCACAGATACGCAGTATTTT
CDR3: CASSQPRLASTDTQYF
V: TRBV3-1/TRBV3-2
J: TRBJ2-3
D: NA
size: NA